This TCR beta chain was captured in a study of cytomegalovirus exposure and HLA in healthy donors (dated by TCRdb to about 2017). Background on the whole study: An earlier analysis of approximately 640 of the donors reported 250 to 300 Gb of sequence data and 117 million unique TCR beta sequences from about 200 million T cells. The study aimed to test whether cataloging public T cell receptors could reveal signatures of past pathogen exposure. An early release covering about 600 HLA-typed donors comprised around 300 gigabases of sequencing data and roughly 85 million unique TCR sequences. Class I and class II HLA loci were covered by the typing at four-digit resolution. All discovery cohort repertoires had been generated on a single sequencing platform. The study used immunosequencing to profile the T cell repertoires of several hundred subjects and linked those repertoires to cytomegalovirus serostatus. To study patterns of TCR occurrence, a later analysis re-analyzed previously published TCR beta repertoires from more than 550 donors and added high-resolution HLA genotyping. The genetic ancestry cluster associated with self-reported Caucasian donors included about 84% of the roughly 380 genotyped donors. A later genetic analysis took genome-wide SNP genotypes for about 65% of the roughly 670 donors and used that subset as a discovery cohort. The study combined high-throughput TCR immunosequencing, statistical association of individual TCRs with disease status, and machine learning to predict cytomegalovirus infection status. To decide whether each TCR beta V gene segment behaved as functional or pseudogenic, an earlier analysis of fewer than 750 of the donors relied on high-throughput TCR beta sequencing. The later analysis used no new phenotypic data to find candidate immune exposures, relying instead on TCR beta sequences and their occurrence across donors. Alongside the repertoire data, information on donor age, sex, ethnicity and CMV serostatus was compiled. Typing coverage varied by locus: about 620-640 donors for A, B, C, DRB1 and DQB1; more than 500 for DQA1; about 600 for DPA1; roughly 450 for DPB1. Along with the roughly 710-subject first cohort, a separate validation cohort of over a hundred different subjects was used. Among several hundred genotyped donors of the cohort, an average of approximately 200,000 unique TCR beta nucleotide sequences was sequenced per donor, of which approximately 18% were non-productive. About five DR-DQ haplotypes were treated as single units for association and clustering because of strong linkage in the cohort. What the research found in general, with its limitations: Because counts were too low, 15 to 20 rarely observed V segments, including chromosome 9 orphons, were left out of the earlier analysis of 500 to 750 of the donors. Immune exposure information for the cohort was limited to CMV serostatus. Assigning TCR associations to individual alleles was difficult when HLA alleles, especially DR and DQ, strongly co-occurred. The study listed 150 to 200 TCR beta chains as associated with cytomegalovirus. According to the authors, the approach could potentially be generalized to other disease states and immunological phenotypes. Because HLA typing was unavailable for some donors at each locus, only the typed subset was used in association tests. At a false discovery rate of 0.05, a later analysis linked around 15,000 TCR beta sequences to specific HLA alleles. In a later genetic analysis, fewer N-insertions in productive TCRs were reported among donors in an Asian-associated ancestry cluster than the roughly 640-donor mean. V-gene and J-gene trimming of TCR beta chains was associated with a missense DCLRE1C variant in a later genetic analysis, and the association was replicated in an independent cohort. Most CMV-associated TCR beta chains appeared to be HLA-restricted in a later analysis, and the HLA associations seemed to be driven largely by CMV exposure. In a later analysis, TCR association rates were found to vary across HLA loci, with the most associated TCRs seen for DRB1 alleles and the fewest for HLA-C alleles. In an earlier analysis of 500 to 650 of the donors, most TCR beta V segments appeared in productive rearrangements about 87% or about 30% of the time, broadly matching IMGT annotations. In vitro tests confirmed that a few of the cytomegalovirus-associated TCR beta chains recognize cytomegalovirus antigens. Only TCR beta chains were sequenced in this cohort, and the absence of alpha or paired-chain data limited detectable features. A later analysis found that HLA-associated TCR beta chains were more clonally expanded and had lower generation probabilities than equally common non-associated chains. The classifier was reported to diagnose cytomegalovirus status with high specificity and sensitivity in both the original and validation cohorts. A further reported finding was that TCR beta sequences accurately predicted the HLA-A and HLA-B alleles for most subjects in the first cohort. Linkage disequilibrium might explain the correlated functional status among segregating V segments, but an unknown experimental factor could not be ruled out. Most TCR sequences were observed very rarely across donors, whereas some public TCRs were present in many individuals. A later analysis reported that several top co-occurrence clusters appeared linked to parvovirus B19, influenza, CMV and Epstein-Barr virus. Some IMGT-functional V segments, including TRBV6-2 and TRBV6-3, could not be told apart with the 87-base-pair reads, so those segments were excluded. The presence/absence analyses assumed that sequencing depth was roughly uniform across donors, and that assumption may not be true. A cluster of highly shared sequence variants was judged likely to be a technical artifact of the sequencing pipeline.

The library was prepared using the immunoSEQ multiplex PCR assay. The multiplex PCR relied on a mix of 60 forward primers for TCR Vbeta segments and 13 reverse primers for TCR Jbeta segments. A multiplex PCR assay on genomic DNA amplified the CDR3 region of rearranged TCR beta genes. Amplified TCR beta libraries were sequenced as 87-base-pair reads on the Illumina HiSeq System. On the authors' methods: A later analysis counted approximately 74 million unique TCR beta chains across the approximately 700 repertoires, and 10 million to 12 million of these chains were shared by at least two donors. Raw reads were error-corrected and collapsed into unique sequences with a nearest-neighbor algorithm that merged closely related sequences to remove PCR and sequencing errors. Alignment of CDR3 sequences to IMGT reference sequences was used to assign V, D and J gene segments. For a sequence to be retained, a match of at least six nucleotides was required to both a V gene segment and a J gene segment. A rearrangement counted as productive if the CDR3 had no stop codons and remained in frame with V and J, and every other rearrangement counted as non-productive. Following IMGT convention, CDR3 was defined as the stretch from the second conserved V-encoded cysteine to the conserved J-encoded phenylalanine. Sequences without an unambiguous match to a single V gene segment were excluded from the earlier analysis of about 640 of the donors. In an earlier analysis of approximately 560 of the donors, a V segment was called functional when productive rearrangements were above 56.7%, and segregating when the standard deviation between donors exceeded 5%. A statistical classification framework was built to diagnose cytomegalovirus status from the catalog of TCR beta chain sequences. A later analysis assigned V and J genes by comparing TCR nucleotide sequences with IMGT/GENE-DB human TR gene sequences. The TCRdist pipeline was used in a later analysis to assign CDR3 sequences and most-parsimonious VDJ recombination scenarios. In a later analysis, each TCR beta chain was defined by its CDR3 amino acid sequence together with its V-gene family, and reads lacking a unique V-gene family were excluded. As a way to deal with suspected cross-contamination and a sequencing artifact, a later analysis dropped nearly 600 nucleotide sequences that were highly shared and had low generation probability. In a later analysis, a clonal expansion index was calculated for each public chain from normalized within-repertoire ranks of inferred template counts. In a later analysis, generation probabilities were computed with a VDJ recombination model fitted to out-of-frame rearrangements, and the resulting probabilities were checked against IGoR. Hypergeometric tests were used in a later analysis to score TCR-TCR, TCR-HLA and TCR-CMV co-occurrence, with a repertoire-size bias correction applied to the TCR pairs. To estimate false discovery rates, a later analysis permuted the HLA or CMV assignments 20 times. A later analysis grouped co-occurring TCRs with DBSCAN, adding TCRdist sequence similarity when clustering within HLA-allele-positive subsets. Co-occurrence clustering excluded repertoires with fewer than 30,000 or more than 120,000 public chains, plus five with anomalous nucleotide sharing. The source is immuneACCESS, and TCRdb retained only in-frame sequences with V and J called. Part of the clones is not carried over; for the studies checked, unresolved V genes explain less than half of this, and the remainder is unexplained. The V and J calls and clone size were taken over from that table, and D and trimming were inferred from the DNA. The sample contains 95,000 to 150,000 clones, approximately 80% of them found a single time. The ten largest account for approximately 6.3% of the sample.

In the germline V gene, CDR1 corresponds to SNHLY and CDR2 to FYNNEI. The V end gives up 2 bases and the J end 6 bases, leaving 5 bases in the junction not matched to a gene. Measured from the cysteine to the phenylalanine, the CDR3 is 15 residues long. This entry keeps only the CDR3 DNA: 45 bases, framed from base 1. The cohort comprised 710 or so healthy bone marrow donors. At the time of sampling, all cohort members were nominally healthy, though unrecorded immune exposures were likely present. The donor was CMV seropositive and belonged to the group of 250 to 300 seropositive cohort members. Every donor gave a peripheral blood sample, and the peripheral blood mononuclear cells from that sample were used for TCR beta sequencing. The Qiagen DNeasy Blood Extraction Kit was used to extract genomic DNA from the blood cell samples. As for this clone: This receptor's antigen is unknown. Within one base of it there is no much larger clone, and no base qualities were kept.

Sequenced sample: PBMCs. The chain joins TRBV2 to TRBJ1-4; the central 8 bases match TRBD1. This clonotype was obtained from a man between 18 and 29 years old in good health and CMV-seropositive. The sequenced DNA: TGTGCCAGCAGTGAAATGGACAGGGCAGATGAAAAACTGTTTTTT. This encodes CASSEMDRADEKLFF.